A selection of T cell receptor beta chains follows, all from one sample in a study of early T cells in non-severe SARS-CoV-2 infection. TCRdb reprocessed the 5' RACE reads via MiXCR and lists one record per CDR3 protein. The sample shows 85,000 to 90,000 distinct CDR3 sequences, about 14% of them seen only once. Sample: whole blood. All receptors come from an adult who was a healthcare worker with PCR-confirmed SARS-CoV-2 infection or an uninfected control (not recorded which). Both conserved end residues are part of each CDR3. A D gene is named only where the DNA matches it firmly. The listing skips clone size in some rows; elsewhere it reads once, few, many or a size class.

15	few	TRBV12-3/TRBV12-4	TRBJ1-5	NA	CASSLGNRGNQPQHF	TGTGCCAGCAGTTTGGGCAACAGGGGCAATCAGCCCCAGCATTTT
13	NA	TRBV12-3/TRBV12-4	TRBJ1-1	NA	CASSLYAGAEAFF	TGTGCCAGCAGTTTATACGCAGGGGCTGAAGCTTTCTTT
14	few	TRBV11-2	TRBJ2-5	NA	CASSPGTAVSAQYF	TGTGCCAGCAGCCCCGGGACGGCGGTATCGGCCCAGTACTTC
11	few	TRBV29-1	TRBJ1-2	NA	CSGQGGYGYTF	TGCAGCGGGCAGGGAGGGTATGGCTACACCTTC
11	few	TRBV29-1	TRBJ2-3	NA	CSVTTRDTQYF	TGCAGCGTTACCACTCGGGATACGCAGTATTTT
13	NA	TRBV18	TRBJ1-5	NA	CASSGAGNQPQHF	TGTGCCAGCTCGGGGGCTGGCAATCAGCCCCAGCATTTT
16	NA	TRBV6-1	TRBJ2-7	TRBD1	CASSTIPGQGFGEQYF	TGTGCCAGCAGTACCATCCCGGGACAGGGGTTCGGCGAGCAGTACTTC
14	many	TRBV3-1	TRBJ1-5	TRBD1	CASSQMEGAGPQHF	TGTGCCAGCAGCCAAATGGAGGGGGCTGGGCCCCAGCATTTT
12	many	TRBV6-5	TRBJ1-1	TRBD1	CAAGGAGTEAFF	TGTGCCGCAGGGGGGGCAGGTACTGAAGCTTTCTTT
16	NA	TRBV28	TRBJ1-1	NA	CASSSLVTVGSTEAFF	TGTGCCAGCAGTTCCTTAGTAACAGTGGGATCCACTGAAGCTTTCTTT
14	NA	TRBV28	TRBJ2-1	NA	CASSFPKRPNEQFF	TGTGCCAGCAGTTTCCCCAAGCGTCCCAATGAGCAGTTCTTC
15	few	TRBV7-2	TRBJ1-1	NA	CASSLDGARGTEAFF	TGTGCCAGCAGCTTAGACGGGGCTCGGGGCACTGAAGCTTTCTTT
15	NA	TRBV13	TRBJ1-4	NA	CASSQSRATNEKLFF	TGTGCCAGCAGCCAGTCCAGGGCAACTAATGAAAAACTGTTTTTT
12	few	TRBV7-8	TRBJ2-7	NA	CASSASSYEQYF	TGTGCCAGCAGCGCAAGCTCCTACGAGCAGTACTTC
14	once	TRBV3-1	TRBJ1-1	NA	CASSSLGRATEAFF	TGTGCCAGCAGCTCACTCGGACGGGCCACTGAAGCTTTCTTT
15	NA	TRBV4-1	TRBJ2-1	TRBD2	CASSQSSGGLNEQFF	TGCGCCAGCAGCCAGTCTAGCGGGGGGTTGAATGAGCAGTTCTTC
14	NA	TRBV4-1	TRBJ2-7	NA	CASSQGLQSYEQYF	TGCGCCAGCAGCCAAGGGTTACAAAGCTACGAGCAGTACTTC
12	many	TRBV29-1	TRBJ2-7	NA	CSVAGSSYEQYF	TGCAGCGTAGCAGGGTCCTCCTACGAGCAGTACTTC
18	few	TRBV6-2/TRBV6-3	TRBJ1-1	NA	CASSYSIRQGGLNTEAFF	TGTGCCAGCAGTTACTCGATAAGGCAGGGAGGTTTGAACACTGAAGCTTTCTTT
14	NA	TRBV14	TRBJ2-2	NA	CASSQRIGTGELFF	TGTGCCAGCAGCCAGAGGATTGGGACCGGGGAGCTGTTTTTT
13	many	TRBV7-6	TRBJ2-7	NA	CASSLGQVYEQYF	TGTGCCAGCAGCTTAGGACAGGTTTACGAGCAGTACTTC
12	NA	TRBV10-3	TRBJ1-1	NA	CAIWRGDTEAFF	TGTGCCATCTGGCGGGGTGACACTGAAGCTTTCTTT
14	NA	TRBV19	TRBJ1-5	NA	CASNTLTGNQPQHF	TGTGCCAGTAATACCCTGACGGGTAATCAGCCCCAGCATTTT
13	NA	TRBV6-2/TRBV6-3	TRBJ2-3	NA	CASSYSGLDTQYF	TGTGCCAGCAGTTACTCCGGACTGGATACGCAGTATTTT
18	few	TRBV20-1	TRBJ2-1	TRBD1	CSAPAPLLTGVGDNEQFF	TGCAGTGCTCCCGCCCCCCTCCTTACAGGGGTTGGGGACAATGAGCAGTTCTTC
14	NA	TRBV20-1	TRBJ2-2	NA	CSARVQVNTGELFF	TGCAGTGCTAGGGTACAGGTGAACACCGGGGAGCTGTTTTTT
14	many	TRBV7-6	TRBJ2-1	NA	CASSLRWGANEQFF	TGTGCCAGCAGCTTAAGGTGGGGGGCAAATGAGCAGTTCTTC
15	few	TRBV3-1	TRBJ2-2	NA	CASTLAMTNTGELFF	TGTGCCAGCACCCTCGCCATGACGAACACCGGGGAGCTGTTTTTT
16	NA	TRBV10-3	TRBJ2-6	NA	CAISESTGSGANVLTF	TGTGCCATCAGTGAATCTACAGGGTCTGGGGCCAACGTCCTGACTTTC
13	few	TRBV6-1	TRBJ1-1	NA	CASSAKLNTEAFF	TGTGCCAGCAGTGCGAAATTGAACACTGAAGCTTTCTTT
16	NA	TRBV24-1	TRBJ2-3	TRBD1	CATSDPGTGGTDTQYF	TGTGCCACCAGTGATCCAGGGACAGGGGGCACAGATACGCAGTATTTT
15	few	TRBV12-3/TRBV12-4	TRBJ1-1	TRBD1	CASSPMTGGKAEAFF	TGTGCCAGCAGTCCTATGACAGGGGGCAAGGCTGAAGCTTTCTTT
11	few	TRBV14	TRBJ2-5	NA	CASSQAKTQYF	TGTGCCAGCAGCCAAGCAAAGACCCAGTACTTC
14	few	TRBV18	TRBJ1-2	NA	CASSPRGGDYGYTF	TGTGCCAGCTCACCCCGAGGGGGAGACTATGGCTACACCTTC
13	few	TRBV29-1	TRBJ1-2	NA	CSDLLQANYGYTF	TGCAGCGACCTTTTGCAGGCGAACTATGGCTACACCTTC
14	NA	TRBV4-1	TRBJ2-5	NA	CASSLPVDQETQYF	TGCGCCAGCAGCCTCCCCGTGGACCAAGAGACCCAGTACTTC
13	NA	TRBV20-1	TRBJ1-2	NA	CSAPPGSGYGYTF	TGCAGTGCCCCTCCAGGGAGCGGCTATGGCTACACCTTC
14	few	TRBV6-6	TRBJ2-7	NA	CASSYDRDINEQYF	TGTGCCAGCAGTTACGATCGGGACATAAACGAGCAGTACTTC
13	few	TRBV5-1	TRBJ2-3	NA	CATTTASTDTQYF	TGCGCCACTACGACAGCTAGCACAGATACGCAGTATTTT
16	NA	TRBV5-1	TRBJ2-5	TRBD2	CASSIGLAGGLETQYF	TGCGCCAGCAGCATAGGACTAGCGGGGGGGCTCGAGACCCAGTACTTC
14	few	TRBV20-1	TRBJ2-2	NA	CSARLVANTGELFF	TGCAGTGCTAGACTGGTCGCGAACACCGGGGAGCTGTTTTTT
15	few	TRBV15	TRBJ1-3	NA	CATSRDVHSGNTIYF	TGTGCCACCAGCAGAGATGTTCACTCTGGAAACACCATATATTTT
13	few	TRBV7-2	TRBJ2-7	NA	CASSFLERYEQYF	TGTGCCAGCAGCTTCCTCGAGAGATACGAGCAGTACTTC